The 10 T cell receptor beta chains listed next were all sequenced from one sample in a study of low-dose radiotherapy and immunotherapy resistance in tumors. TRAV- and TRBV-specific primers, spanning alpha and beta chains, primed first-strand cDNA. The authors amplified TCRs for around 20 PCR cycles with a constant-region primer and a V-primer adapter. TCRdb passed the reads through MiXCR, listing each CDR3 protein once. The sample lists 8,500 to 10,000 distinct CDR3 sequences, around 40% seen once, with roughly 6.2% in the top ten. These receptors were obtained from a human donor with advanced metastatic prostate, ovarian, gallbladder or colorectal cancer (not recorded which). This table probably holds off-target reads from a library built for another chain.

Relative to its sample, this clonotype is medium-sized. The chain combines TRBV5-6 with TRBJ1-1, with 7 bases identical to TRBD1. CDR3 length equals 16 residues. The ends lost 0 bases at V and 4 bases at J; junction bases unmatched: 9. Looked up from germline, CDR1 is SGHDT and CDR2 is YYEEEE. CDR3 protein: CASSLGAGRGGTEAFF. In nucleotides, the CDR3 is TGTGCCAGCAGCTTGGGCGCAGGCAGGGGGGGCACTGAAGCTTTCTTT.

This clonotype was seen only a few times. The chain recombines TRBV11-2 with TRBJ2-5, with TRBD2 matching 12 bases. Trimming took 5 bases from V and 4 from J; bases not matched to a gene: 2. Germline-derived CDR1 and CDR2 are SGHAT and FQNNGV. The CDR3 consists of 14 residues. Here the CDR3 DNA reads TGTGCCAGCAGCCCACTAGCGGGGGGAGAGACCCAGTACTTC. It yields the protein CASSPLAGGETQYF. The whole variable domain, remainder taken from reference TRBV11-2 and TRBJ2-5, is EAGVAQSPRYKIIEKRQSVAFWCNPISGHATLYWYQQILGQGPKLLIQFQNNGVVDDSQLPKDRFSAERLKGVDSTLKIQPAKLEDSAVYLCASSPLAGGETQYFGPGTRLLVL.

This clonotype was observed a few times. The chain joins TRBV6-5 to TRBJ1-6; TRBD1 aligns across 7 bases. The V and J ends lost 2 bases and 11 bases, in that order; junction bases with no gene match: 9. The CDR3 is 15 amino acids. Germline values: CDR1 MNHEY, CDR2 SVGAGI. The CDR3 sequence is CASSYRQGLNAPLHF. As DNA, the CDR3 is TGTGCCAGCAGTTACAGACAGGGTTTGAATGCACCCCTCCACTTT.

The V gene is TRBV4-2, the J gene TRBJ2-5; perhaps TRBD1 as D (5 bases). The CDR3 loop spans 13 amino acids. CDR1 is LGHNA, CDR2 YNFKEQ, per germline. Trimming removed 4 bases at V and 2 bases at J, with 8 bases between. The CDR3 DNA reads TGTGCCAGCAGCCGGACACCACAAGAGACCCAGTACTTC. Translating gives CASSRTPQETQYF.

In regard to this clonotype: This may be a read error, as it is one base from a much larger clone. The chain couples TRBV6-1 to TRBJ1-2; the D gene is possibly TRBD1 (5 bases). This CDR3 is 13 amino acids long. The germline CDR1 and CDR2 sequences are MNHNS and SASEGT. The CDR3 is CTSRPGQDYGYTF. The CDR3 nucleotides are TGTACCAGCAGGCCGGGGCAGGACTATGGCTACACCTTC.

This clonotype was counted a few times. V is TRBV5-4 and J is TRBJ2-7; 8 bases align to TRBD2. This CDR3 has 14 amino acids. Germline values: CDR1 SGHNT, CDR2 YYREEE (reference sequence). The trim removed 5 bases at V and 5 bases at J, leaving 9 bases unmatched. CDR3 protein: CASRLAGRIDEQYF. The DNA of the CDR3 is TGTGCCAGCAGGCTAGCGGGCCGGATCGACGAGCAGTACTTC.

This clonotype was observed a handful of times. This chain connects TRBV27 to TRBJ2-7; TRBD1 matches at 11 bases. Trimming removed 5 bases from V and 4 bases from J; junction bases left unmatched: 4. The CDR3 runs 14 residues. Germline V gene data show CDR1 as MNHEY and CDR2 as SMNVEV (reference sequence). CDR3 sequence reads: CASSAGTGGYEQYF. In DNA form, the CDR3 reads TGTGCCAGCAGTGCCGGGACAGGGGGTTACGAGCAGTACTTC.

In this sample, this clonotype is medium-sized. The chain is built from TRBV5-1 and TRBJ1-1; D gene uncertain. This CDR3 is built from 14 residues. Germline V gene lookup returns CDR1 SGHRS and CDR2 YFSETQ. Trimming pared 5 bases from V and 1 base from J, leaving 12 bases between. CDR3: CASRGGDWNTEAFF. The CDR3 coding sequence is TGCGCCAGCAGAGGAGGAGATTGGAACACTGAAGCTTTCTTT. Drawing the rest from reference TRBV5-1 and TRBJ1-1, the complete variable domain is KAGVTQTPRYLIKTRGQQVTLSCSPISGHRSVSWYQQTPGQGLQFLFEYFSETQRNKGNFPGRFSGRQFSNSRSEMNVSTLELGDSALYLCASRGGDWNTEAFFGQGTRLTVV.

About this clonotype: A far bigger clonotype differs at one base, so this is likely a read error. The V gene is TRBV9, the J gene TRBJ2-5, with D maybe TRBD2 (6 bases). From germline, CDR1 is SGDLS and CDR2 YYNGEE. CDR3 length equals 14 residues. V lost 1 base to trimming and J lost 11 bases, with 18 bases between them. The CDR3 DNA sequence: TGTGCCAGCAGCGTAACGGGAGTGGAAAATGAGCAGTACTTC. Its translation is CASSVTGVENEQYF.

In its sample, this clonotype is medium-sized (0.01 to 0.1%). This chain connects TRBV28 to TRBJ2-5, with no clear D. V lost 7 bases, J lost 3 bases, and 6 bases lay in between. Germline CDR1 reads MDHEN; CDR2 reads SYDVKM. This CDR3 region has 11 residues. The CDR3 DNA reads TGTGCCAGCATTGGGGAAGAGACCCAGTACTTC. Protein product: CASIGEETQYF.